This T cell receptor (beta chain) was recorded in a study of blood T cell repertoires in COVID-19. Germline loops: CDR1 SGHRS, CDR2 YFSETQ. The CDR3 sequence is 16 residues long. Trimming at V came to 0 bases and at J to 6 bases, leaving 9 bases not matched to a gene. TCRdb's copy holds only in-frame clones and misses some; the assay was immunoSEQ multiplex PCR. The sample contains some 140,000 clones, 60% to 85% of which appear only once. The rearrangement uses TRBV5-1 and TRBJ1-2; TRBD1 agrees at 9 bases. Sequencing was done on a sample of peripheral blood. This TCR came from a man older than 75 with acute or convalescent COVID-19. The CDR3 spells CASSLGYRGRDNGYTF. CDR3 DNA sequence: TGCGCCAGCAGCTTGGGATACAGGGGGCGCGACAATGGCTACACCTTC.